This T cell receptor beta chain was recorded in a study of human T cells and chemical hapten exposure. In the study overall: There were per-sample TCR yield variations, arising mainly from small pooled library volume differences. General study results and limits: There was no change with DPC sensitization in TCRs above 1 in 1000 frequency.

Original processing notes: Between 23,224 and 690,600 TCRs appeared in each sample, and the median stood at around 92,000. TCRdb recomputed calls from the RACE reads with MiXCR, one row per CDR3 protein. For this entry, the V and J calls and clone size follow TCRdb and not the study's own pipeline. Counted here are about 77,000 distinct CDR3 sequences, 8.5% to 10% occurring once; the ten biggest clones make up about 1.7%. Ten or more counts support this clonotype. Its antigen is unknown. The time point is: healthy volunteer bleed at 6 weeks. Unfractionated whole blood was the source from which total RNA was extracted. The sequencing sample was made of whole blood. This TCR was sampled from a female donor in good health. Some clones in this sample may be carry-over from other donors' samples.

This chain's CDR3 is CASSKALATGMDSGANVLTF. CDR3 DNA: TGTGCCAGCAGCAAAGCTTTGGCGACAGGGATGGACTCTGGGGCCAACGTCCTGACTTTC. This rearrangement joins TRBV21-1 to TRBJ2-6; the DNA was not used to check the table's D call, TRBD1. TRBV21-1 has pseudogene status. This CDR3 is 20 amino acids long.